Below are 27 T cell receptor beta chains sequenced from a single sample in a study of siplizumab effects on memory and regulatory T cells. Assay used: immunoSEQ multiplex PCR; TCRdb lists only in-frame clones, some missing. The table lists 70,000 to 90,000 clones, roughly 93% of them singletons. The sample taken for sequencing was CD8+ T cells sorted from blood. The origin of the receptors is a human donor in good health.

This clone has more than one count but fewer than ten. The rearrangement links TRBV7-2 to TRBJ2-1; TRBD2 agrees at 9 bases. V dropped 5 bases and J dropped 10; count of bases not matched to a gene: 12. This CDR3 comprises 15 residues. In germline, CDR1 is SGHTA, CDR2 FQGNSA. The DNA of the CDR3 is TGTGCCAGCAGCCCGACTAGCGGTCCTCTTCGAGAGCAGTTCTTC. This gives the protein CASSPTSGPLREQFF.

The gene calls are TRBV7-9 and TRBJ1-1; maybe TRBD1 (5 bases). The CDR3 length is 14 residues. From germline, CDR1 is SEHNR and CDR2 FQNEAQ (reference sequence). Deletions cut 5 bases from V and 8 bases from J, with 18 bases between. CDR3 nucleotide sequence: TGTGCCAGCAGCCCAGGTGGGGGGACGGACGAAGCTTTCTTT. This sequence encodes CASSPGGGTDEAFF.

This clone appeared once. This chain links TRBV28 with TRBJ2-3; 12 nucleotides match TRBD2. This CDR3 spans 14 amino acids. Germline CDR1 reads MDHEN; CDR2 reads SYDVKM. CDR3 region: CASRTSGVIDTQYF. In DNA form, the CDR3 reads TGTGCGTCAAGGACTAGCGGGGTCATAGATACGCAGTATTTT.

The gene calls are TRBV7-9 and TRBJ2-5, with 7 bases fitting TRBD1. The trim removed 4 bases at V and 3 bases at J, leaving 2 bases unmatched. The CDR3 has 13 residues. CDR1 is SEHNR and CDR2 is FQNEAQ in the germline V gene (reference sequence). The CDR3, as DNA: TGTGCCAGCAGCTCTACAGGGGAAGAGACCCAGTACTTC. Its protein is CASSSTGEETQYF.

The chain joins TRBV4-2 to TRBJ2-7; D is unclear. The CDR3 is 13 amino acids. Germline V gives CDR1 LGHNA, CDR2 YNFKEQ. V lost 0 bases and J lost 5, with 8 bases in between. The CDR3 spells CASSQDGLNEQYF. CDR3 DNA sequence: TGTGCCAGCAGCCAAGATGGCCTGAACGAGCAGTACTTC.

The J gene is TRBJ2-7, the V gene TRBV7-2, with TRBD2 matching over 7 bases. There are 13 residues in the CDR3. V lost 1 base, J lost 6 bases, and 3 bases stayed unmatched. Germline CDR1 and CDR2: SGHTA and FQGNSA. The CDR3 region has the DNA TGTGCCAGCAGCTTAGAACTAGCGAGCGAGCAGTACTTC. This translates into CASSLELASEQYF.

This sequence joins TRBV30 and TRBJ2-3; a weak D match, TRBD2 (6 bases). V was clipped by 0 bases and J by 2 bases, with 12 bases between them. The CDR3 consists of 15 residues. CDR1 and CDR2 from the germline V gene are GTSNPN and SVGIG (reference sequence). This CDR3 is CAWSVGVAATDTQYF. CDR3 DNA: TGTGCCTGGAGTGTAGGGGTAGCGGCCACAGATACGCAGTATTTT.

The chain couples TRBV11-2 to TRBJ2-7; D remains unclear. CDR3 size: 13 residues. V was trimmed by 0 bases and J by 7 bases, leaving 10 bases between them. Germline assignment: CDR1 SGHAT and CDR2 FQNNGV. Here the CDR3 DNA reads TGTGCCAGCAGCTTAGATTGGACCTCAGAGCAGTACTTC. It translates to CASSLDWTSEQYF.

Details on this clone: Its ends do not fully match the called genes, so a read error is possible. The CDR3 is CASSSGGGYTEQFF. The CDR3 nucleotides are TGTGCCAGCAGCTCCGGGGGGGGTTACACTGAGCAGTTCTTC. This chain connects TRBV7-9 to TRBJ2-1; 8 bases map to TRBD2. The CDR3 spans 14 residues. CDR1 and CDR2 from the germline V gene are SEHNR and FQNEAQ (reference sequence).

This clone was picked up one time. This chain uses TRBV30 with TRBJ2-7; D remains unclear. Trimming took off 0 bases at V and 2 bases at J, with 5 bases between the two ends. The length of the CDR3 is 12 residues. From germline, CDR1 is GTSNPN and CDR2 SVGIG (reference sequence). The CDR3 here is CAWSVDAYEQYF. The CDR3 DNA reads as TGTGCCTGGAGTGTAGACGCCTACGAGCAGTACTTC.

The chain employs TRBV19 and TRBJ1-5; D might be TRBD1 (5 bases). Germline V CDR1 and CDR2: LNHDA, SQIVND (reference sequence). The CDR3 is 16 residues long. The germline V and J ends were trimmed by 7 bases and 1 base, with 17 bases remaining between them. The CDR3 loop reads CASTSTTGPSNQPQHF. CDR3 coding DNA: TGTGCCAGTACCTCGACTACAGGTCCCAGCAATCAGCCCCAGCATTTT.

The chain uses TRBV19 and TRBJ2-1, with 11 bases that match TRBD2. Germline V gene data show CDR1 as LNHDA and CDR2 as SQIVND (reference sequence). This CDR3 comprises 15 residues. Trimming took 7 bases from V and 4 from J; bases not matched to a gene: 6. Here the CDR3 DNA reads TGTGCCAGTACTATTAGCGGGGGGGATTACAATGAGCAGTTCTTC. The encoded protein is CASTISGGDYNEQFF.

This clone was detected only a few times. V is TRBV21-1 and J is TRBJ1-6; the table's D call, TRBD1, has no DNA check behind it. TRBV21-1 is termed a pseudogene. The CDR3 runs 17 residues. Here the CDR3 reads CASRGDRSSSYNSPLHF. The CDR3, as DNA: TGTGCCAGCAGAGGGGATAGATCGAGCTCCTATAATTCACCCCTCCACTTT.

The chain carries TRBV4-3 and TRBJ2-7, with 14 bases identical to TRBD2. The germline V gene encodes CDR1 LGHNA and CDR2 YSLEER. This CDR3 region has 14 residues. V lost 3 bases, J lost 5 bases, and 0 bases stayed unmatched. The CDR3 reads CASSQGLAGDEQYF. In nucleotides, the CDR3 is TGCGCCAGCAGCCAGGGACTAGCGGGGGACGAGCAGTACTTC.

The chain joins TRBV28 to TRBJ1-5, with a tentative D call TRBD1 (6 bases). Trimming pared 3 bases from V and 6 bases from J, leaving 15 bases between. Looked up from germline, CDR1 is MDHEN and CDR2 is SYDVKM. CDR3 length: 15 residues. This CDR3 is CASSFAGGEGQPQHF. CDR3 DNA: TGTGCCAGCAGTTTCGCGGGGGGCGAGGGTCAGCCCCAGCATTTT.

The chain carries TRBV4-1 and TRBJ2-7, with D hard to call. This CDR3 comprises 13 residues. Germline values: CDR1 MGHRA, CDR2 YSYEKL. With 6 bases removed from V and 0 bases from J, the gap between germline ends came to 9 bases. In nucleotides, the CDR3 is TGCGCCAGCAGTCTACAGAGCTCCTACGAGCAGTACTTC. This sequence encodes CASSLQSSYEQYF.

CDR3 sequence: CASRGPGSYEQYF. Here the CDR3 DNA reads TGTGCCAGCAGGGGCCCGGGTTCCTACGAGCAGTACTTC. J is TRBJ2-7 and V is TRBV2; the D is unclear. CDR1 is SNHLY, CDR2 FYNNEI, per germline. V shed 6 bases and J shed 1 base, with 10 bases lying between them. The CDR3 length is 13 residues.

The table lists this clone with a count of one. The chain uses TRBV27 and TRBJ2-5; D may be TRBD1 (6 bases). This CDR3 is built from 16 residues. Germline values: CDR1 MNHEY, CDR2 SMNVEV (reference sequence). The V end was cut by 2 bases, the J end by 4 bases, with 17 bases between. Here the CDR3 DNA reads TGTGCCAGCAGTTTAACGGACGGGTGGGGGCGAGAGACCCAGTACTTC. This encodes CASSLTDGWGRETQYF.

This sequence joins TRBV7-3 and TRBJ1-2; D ambiguous. The CDR3 has 16 residues. The V end lost 2 bases, the J end lost 8 bases, and 21 bases lay between the germline ends. Germline CDR1 is SGHTA and CDR2 is FQGTGA. This CDR3 is CASSLAPATSLGGYTF. The CDR3 region has the DNA TGTGCCAGCAGCTTAGCGCCTGCCACGTCTCTTGGGGGCTACACCTTC.

About this clone: Other DNA sequences in the sample encode the same CDR3. The chain is built from TRBV2 and TRBJ2-7, with 8 positions matching TRBD1. This CDR3 has 13 amino acids. CDR1 is SNHLY, CDR2 FYNNEI, per germline. V was pared by 11 bases and J by 0 bases, with 6 bases of the junction left unmatched. The CDR3 region has the DNA TGTGCCCGAACGACAGGGGCCTCCTACGAGCAGTACTTC. Its translation: CARTTGASYEQYF.

The chain carries TRBV27 and TRBJ1-3, with no clear D. The V end lost 6 bases, the J end lost 0 bases, and 9 bases lay between the germline ends. The CDR3 covers 14 residues. Germline V lookup: CDR1 MNHEY, CDR2 SMNVEV (reference sequence). CDR3 bases: TGTGCCAGCAGCCTCACAGACTCTGGAAACACCATATATTTT. Translated: CASSLTDSGNTIYF.

The chain joins TRBV10-1 to TRBJ2-7; tentative D call: TRBD1 (6 bases). Trimming cost V 2 bases and J 5 bases, with 10 bases left between them. Germline V gene data show CDR1 as WNHNN and CDR2 as SYGVQD (reference sequence). The CDR3 sequence is 13 residues long. The CDR3: CASSEGGANEQYF. CDR3 bases: TGCGCCAGCAGTGAGGGGGGCGCTAACGAGCAGTACTTC.

The rearrangement links TRBV4-3 to TRBJ2-3, with D possibly TRBD2 on 5 matching bases. CDR3 length: 17 residues. In germline, CDR1 is LGHNA, CDR2 YSLEER. V lost 0 bases and J 2 bases, leaving 15 bases between the germline ends. DNA of the CDR3: TGCGCCAGCAGCCAAGAACTCAAGGACTCCCTCACAGATACGCAGTATTTT. Translating it yields CASSQELKDSLTDTQYF.

The V call is TRBV19, the J call TRBJ1-2; D is perhaps TRBD1 (6 bases). Germline V gene sequence: CDR1 LNHDA, CDR2 SQIVND (reference sequence). This CDR3 comprises 13 residues. Trimming stripped 9 bases from V and 5 bases from J, with 16 bases between. In nucleotides, the CDR3 is TGTGCCAGCGAGACCCAACAGGGTTATGGCTACACCTTC. It yields the protein CASETQQGYGYTF.

The chain uses TRBV5-6 and TRBJ1-5, with D uncertain. The CDR3 length is 13 residues. Deletions cut 3 bases from V and 4 bases from J, with 8 bases between. CDR1 and CDR2 from the germline V gene are SGHDT and YYEEEE. CDR3 sequence: CASSYGENQPQHF. The CDR3 nucleotides read TGTGCCAGCAGCTACGGGGAGAATCAGCCCCAGCATTTT.

The rearrangement links TRBV25-1 to TRBJ1-6, with unresolved D. From germline, CDR1 is MGHDK and CDR2 SYGVNS. This CDR3 comprises 14 residues. V was trimmed by 3 bases and J by 6 bases, leaving 9 bases between them. The CDR3 loop is CASSDPFFNSPLHF. The CDR3 region has the DNA TGTGCCAGCAGTGACCCTTTTTTTAATTCACCCCTCCACTTT.

On this clone: The junction does not match germline at one end; this may be a read error. V and J are TRBV6-1 and TRBJ1-2; no definite D call. CDR3 length: 15 amino acids. Germline V CDR1 and CDR2: MNHNS, SASEGT. Here the CDR3 DNA reads TGTGCCAGCAGCGAAGTACTAGCGGGGAACTATGGCTACACCTTC. It is translated as CASSEVLAGNYGYTF.